Listed below are T cell receptor beta chains from one sample, sequenced in a study of shared clonotypes between healthy human individuals. TCRdb keeps only in-frame clones here, not all; method: immunoSEQ multiplex PCR. The sample yields 1,500,000 or so clones, around 98.5% seen once. The sequenced material came from naive CD4+ T cells sorted from blood. All receptors come from a man aged 25 to 40 in good health. The CDR3 runs from the conserved cysteine through the conserved F or W. A D gene is named only where the DNA matches it firmly. Clone size is shown for a subset of rows, as once, few, many or a class of expanded clone.

abundance: .; j_gene: TRBJ2-5; d_gene: .; v_gene: TRBV27; CDR3nt: TGTGCCAGCAGTTTAGGGGTCTTCGCAGAGACCCAGTACTTC; CDR3aa: CASSLGVFAETQYF
abundance: .; j_gene: TRBJ2-1; d_gene: TRBD2; v_gene: TRBV19; CDR3nt: TGTGCCAGTAGTATTTGGCTAGCGGGAGGCTACAATGAGCAGTTCTTC; CDR3aa: CASSIWLAGGYNEQFF
abundance: .; j_gene: TRBJ2-1; d_gene: .; v_gene: TRBV9; CDR3nt: TGTGCCAGCAGCGAATCACTGGGTTCGCGGTACAATGAGCAGTTCTTC; CDR3aa: CASSESLGSRYNEQFF
abundance: .; j_gene: TRBJ2-7; d_gene: .; v_gene: TRBV11-2; CDR3nt: TGTGCCAGCAGCCCTCCACGGGGATTCTCCTACGAGCAGTACTTC; CDR3aa: CASSPPRGFSYEQYF
abundance: .; j_gene: TRBJ2-2; d_gene: TRBD2; v_gene: TRBV19; CDR3nt: TGTGCCAGTAGTCTAAACCGGGGGGCCGGGGAGCTGTTTTTT; CDR3aa: CASSLNRGAGELFF
abundance: .; j_gene: TRBJ1-1; d_gene: TRBD1; v_gene: TRBV7-2; CDR3nt: TGTGCCAGCAGCTTAAGGACAGGGGCCATTCTGAACACTGAAGCTTTCTTT; CDR3aa: CASSLRTGAILNTEAFF
abundance: .; j_gene: TRBJ2-7; d_gene: .; v_gene: TRBV4-3; CDR3nt: TGCGCCAGCAGCCAAGGGCCAGACCTCTACGAGCAGTACTTC; CDR3aa: CASSQGPDLYEQYF
abundance: once; j_gene: TRBJ1-2; d_gene: .; v_gene: TRBV4-1; CDR3nt: TGCGCCAGCAGCCAAGAGGAGACAGTGATGTTAAATGGCTACACCTTC; CDR3aa: CASSQEETVMLNGYTF
abundance: .; j_gene: TRBJ2-3; d_gene: .; v_gene: TRBV2; CDR3nt: TGTGCCAGCAGCCCCAGGACTACCCGCACAGATACGCAGTATTTT; CDR3aa: CASSPRTTRTDTQYF
abundance: .; j_gene: TRBJ2-1; d_gene: TRBD2; v_gene: TRBV27; CDR3nt: TGTGCCAGCAGTCCCCGCTGGGGAGGGAACTACAATGAGCAGTTCTTC; CDR3aa: CASSPRWGGNYNEQFF
abundance: .; j_gene: TRBJ2-1; d_gene: TRBD2; v_gene: TRBV9; CDR3nt: TGTGCCAGCAGCGTAGCGAGCGGGAGCAGCTCCTACAATGAGCAGTTCTTC; CDR3aa: CASSVASGSSSYNEQFF
abundance: once; j_gene: TRBJ1-3; d_gene: .; v_gene: TRBV4-1; CDR3nt: TGCGCCAGCAGCCAAGAGAAGAGGAACTCTGGAAACACCATATATTTT; CDR3aa: CASSQEKRNSGNTIYF
abundance: .; j_gene: TRBJ2-7; d_gene: .; v_gene: TRBV5-4; CDR3nt: TGTGCCAGCAGCTTTGTGGACAGCCGCCTCTACGAGCAGTACTTC; CDR3aa: CASSFVDSRLYEQYF
abundance: few; j_gene: TRBJ1-4; d_gene: .; v_gene: TRBV7-9; CDR3nt: TGTGCCAGCAGCTTACAGGGTGAAAAACTGTTTTTT; CDR3aa: CASSLQGEKLFF
abundance: .; j_gene: TRBJ2-6; d_gene: .; v_gene: TRBV28; CDR3nt: TGTGCCAGCCGAAATTCAGGGACGGGGGGGGCCAACGTCCTGACTTTC; CDR3aa: CASRNSGTGGANVLTF
abundance: .; j_gene: TRBJ2-2; d_gene: TRBD1; v_gene: TRBV29-1; CDR3nt: TGCAGCGTTGTAGGGACAGGGGCGGTCGGGGAGCTGTTTTTT; CDR3aa: CSVVGTGAVGELFF
abundance: once; j_gene: TRBJ1-1; d_gene: TRBD1; v_gene: TRBV28; CDR3nt: TGTGCCAGCAGTTTCTGGTCGTTTTCAGGGGACAGGGCGACTGAAGCTTTCTTT; CDR3aa: CASSFWSFSGDRATEAFF
abundance: .; j_gene: TRBJ2-2; d_gene: TRBD1; v_gene: TRBV29-1; CDR3nt: TGCAGCGCGGACAGGGGAAGCACCGGGGAGCTGTTTTTT; CDR3aa: CSADRGSTGELFF
abundance: once; j_gene: TRBJ2-3; d_gene: .; v_gene: TRBV6-4; CDR3nt: TGTGCCAGCAGTGACTCCGCGGGTACGCAGTATTTT; CDR3aa: CASSDSAGTQYF
abundance: .; j_gene: TRBJ2-1; d_gene: TRBD1; v_gene: TRBV27; CDR3nt: TGTGCCAGCAGCTCTCCCAGGGGGCTATCCTACAATGAGCAGTTCTTC; CDR3aa: CASSSPRGLSYNEQFF
abundance: .; j_gene: TRBJ1-1; d_gene: .; v_gene: TRBV11-3; CDR3nt: TGTGCCAGCAGCCCTGGGGGGGCCTTGAACACTGAAGCTTTCTTT; CDR3aa: CASSPGGALNTEAFF
abundance: .; j_gene: TRBJ2-1; d_gene: TRBD2; v_gene: TRBV7-2; CDR3nt: TGTGCCAGCAGCCGAGCGGGAGGTAGCTACAATGAGCAGTTCTTC; CDR3aa: CASSRAGGSYNEQFF
abundance: .; j_gene: TRBJ2-5; d_gene: .; v_gene: TRBV18; CDR3nt: TGTGCCAGCTCACGGTGGACGGGCGGCATGCGAGAGACCCAGTACTTC; CDR3aa: CASSRWTGGMRETQYF
abundance: .; j_gene: TRBJ2-7; d_gene: TRBD1; v_gene: TRBV5-1; CDR3nt: TGCGCCAGCAGCTTCTTGACAGGGACGGCCTACGAGCAGTACTTC; CDR3aa: CASSFLTGTAYEQYF
abundance: .; j_gene: TRBJ2-5; d_gene: .; v_gene: TRBV6-5; CDR3nt: TGTGCCAGCAGTTACGGCCAGTTTAGGGCCCAGTACTTC; CDR3aa: CASSYGQFRAQYF
abundance: .; j_gene: TRBJ1-2; d_gene: TRBD1; v_gene: TRBV5-1; CDR3nt: TGCGCCAGCAGCACAGGGGGCAGCTATGGCTACACCTTC; CDR3aa: CASSTGGSYGYTF
abundance: .; j_gene: TRBJ2-7; d_gene: .; v_gene: TRBV5-1; CDR3nt: TGCGCCAGCAGCTTGGTTGGATACGAGCAGTACTTC; CDR3aa: CASSLVGYEQYF
abundance: .; j_gene: TRBJ1-1; d_gene: TRBD1; v_gene: TRBV4-1; CDR3nt: TGCGCCTCCTACAGGGGGTTTGGGACTGAAGCTTTCTTT; CDR3aa: CASYRGFGTEAFF
abundance: once; j_gene: TRBJ2-7; d_gene: TRBD2; v_gene: TRBV4-1; CDR3nt: TGCGCCAGCAGCCAAGATCCGGGACTACCTTACTACGAGCAGTACTTC; CDR3aa: CASSQDPGLPYYEQYF
abundance: .; j_gene: TRBJ1-5; d_gene: .; v_gene: TRBV28; CDR3nt: TGTGCCAGCAGGTCATGGGGGAATAGCAATCAGCCCCAGCATTTT; CDR3aa: CASRSWGNSNQPQHF
abundance: .; j_gene: TRBJ2-7; d_gene: .; v_gene: TRBV2; CDR3nt: TGTGCCAGCAGTGATCAGTGGGACGAGCAGTACTTC; CDR3aa: CASSDQWDEQYF
abundance: .; j_gene: TRBJ2-1; d_gene: TRBD2; v_gene: TRBV7-2; CDR3nt: TGTGCCAGCAGCTTAGCGCGGCCGCGGGGGGGGCATAAGCAGTTCTTC; CDR3aa: CASSLARPRGGHKQFF
abundance: .; j_gene: TRBJ2-7; d_gene: TRBD2; v_gene: TRBV5-1; CDR3nt: TGCGCCAGCAGCTCACTAGCGGGACCCTCCTACGAGCAGTACTTC; CDR3aa: CASSSLAGPSYEQYF
abundance: .; j_gene: TRBJ2-7; d_gene: .; v_gene: TRBV7-2; CDR3nt: TGTGCCAGCAGCTTCTTCTCCTACGAGCAGTACTTC; CDR3aa: CASSFFSYEQYF
abundance: .; j_gene: TRBJ2-1; d_gene: TRBD2; v_gene: TRBV28; CDR3nt: TGTGCCAGCAGTTCCCCCTCGGGACTAGCGGTCAATGAGCAGTTCTTC; CDR3aa: CASSSPSGLAVNEQFF
abundance: .; j_gene: TRBJ1-2; d_gene: .; v_gene: TRBV25-1; CDR3nt: TGTGCCAGCAGTGAGGGGACGGATTATGGCTACACCTTC; CDR3aa: CASSEGTDYGYTF
abundance: .; j_gene: TRBJ2-7; d_gene: .; v_gene: TRBV5-1; CDR3nt: TGCGCCAGCAGCTTGGCCAGGACCTCCTACGAGCAGTACTTC; CDR3aa: CASSLARTSYEQYF
abundance: .; j_gene: TRBJ2-3; d_gene: TRBD2; v_gene: TRBV27; CDR3nt: TGTGCCAGCAGTTTATTAAGTGGACTAGCGGGCGGGGCAGATACGCAGTATTTT; CDR3aa: CASSLLSGLAGGADTQYF
abundance: .; j_gene: TRBJ1-2; d_gene: .; v_gene: TRBV5-4; CDR3nt: TGTGCCAGCAGGCGCGTAGGGCAGGACTATGGCTACACCTTC; CDR3aa: CASRRVGQDYGYTF
abundance: .; j_gene: TRBJ2-7; d_gene: .; v_gene: TRBV19; CDR3nt: TGTGCCAGTAGTATCCAGGGGTTTCGCGAGCAGTACTTC; CDR3aa: CASSIQGFREQYF
abundance: .; j_gene: TRBJ2-1; d_gene: .; v_gene: TRBV27; CDR3nt: TGTGCCAGCAGCTTAGGAGGGAGCCTACCCTCCTACAATGAGCAGTTCTTC; CDR3aa: CASSLGGSLPSYNEQFF
abundance: .; j_gene: TRBJ2-7; d_gene: .; v_gene: TRBV27; CDR3nt: TGTGCCAGCAGTTTACAAATCTACTCCTACGAGCAGTACTTC; CDR3aa: CASSLQIYSYEQYF
abundance: once; j_gene: TRBJ2-7; d_gene: .; v_gene: TRBV28; CDR3nt: TGTGCCAGCAGTTTCGCCGGACAGAACTCCTACGAGCAGTACTTC; CDR3aa: CASSFAGQNSYEQYF
abundance: .; j_gene: TRBJ1-5; d_gene: .; v_gene: TRBV19; CDR3nt: TGTGCCAGTAGTACGGGGACCGTCCCAAATCAGCCCCAGCATTTT; CDR3aa: CASSTGTVPNQPQHF
abundance: .; j_gene: TRBJ2-1; d_gene: .; v_gene: TRBV9; CDR3nt: TGTGCCAGCAGCCTTGGGACGGCCTACAATGAGCAGTTCTTC; CDR3aa: CASSLGTAYNEQFF
abundance: .; j_gene: TRBJ2-1; d_gene: TRBD2; v_gene: TRBV7-9; CDR3nt: TGTGCCAGCAGCTCCGGACTAGGTTTCAATGAGCAGTTCTTC; CDR3aa: CASSSGLGFNEQFF
abundance: .; j_gene: TRBJ2-1; d_gene: TRBD2; v_gene: TRBV20-1; CDR3nt: TGCAGTGTTATAAAGCGGGAGGAGCAGTTCTTC; CDR3aa: CSVIKREEQFF
abundance: .; j_gene: TRBJ2-2; d_gene: TRBD2; v_gene: TRBV18; CDR3nt: TGTGCCAGCTCACCGGGACTAGCGGGAGTGACCGGGGAGCTGTTTTTT; CDR3aa: CASSPGLAGVTGELFF
abundance: once; j_gene: TRBJ2-7; d_gene: .; v_gene: TRBV28; CDR3nt: TGTGCCAGCACTTTTCCCACCCCCCCCTACGAGCAGTACTTC; CDR3aa: CASTFPTPPYEQYF
abundance: .; j_gene: TRBJ1-5; d_gene: TRBD1; v_gene: TRBV10-3; CDR3nt: TGTGCCATCAGTAACGACAGGGAAAATCAGCCCCAGCATTTT; CDR3aa: CAISNDRENQPQHF
abundance: .; j_gene: TRBJ2-6; d_gene: .; v_gene: TRBV7-2; CDR3nt: TGTGCCAGCAGCTTAGCTGGGGCGGCGGGGGCCAACGTCCTGACTTTC; CDR3aa: CASSLAGAAGANVLTF
abundance: .; j_gene: TRBJ2-3; d_gene: TRBD2; v_gene: TRBV18; CDR3nt: TGTGCCAGCTCACCTATTGGACTAGCGGGAAGAAGTGTGCAGTATTTT; CDR3aa: CASSPIGLAGRSVQYF